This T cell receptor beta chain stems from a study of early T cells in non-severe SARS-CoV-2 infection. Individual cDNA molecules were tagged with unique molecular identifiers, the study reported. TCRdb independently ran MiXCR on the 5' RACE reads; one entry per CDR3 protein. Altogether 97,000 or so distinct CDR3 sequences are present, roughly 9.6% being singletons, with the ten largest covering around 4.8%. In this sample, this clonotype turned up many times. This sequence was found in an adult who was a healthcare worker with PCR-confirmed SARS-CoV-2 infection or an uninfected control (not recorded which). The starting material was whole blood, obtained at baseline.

CDR3 nucleotides: TGTGCCACCGGACTAGCGGGGGGGATGCAGTACTTC. It is translated as CATGLAGGMQYF. The rearrangement joins TRBV10-3 to TRBJ2-7, with 15 bases aligning to TRBD2. This CDR3 comprises 12 residues. V lost 10 bases and J lost 9; bases outside the gene matches: 4. The germline gives CDR1 ENHRY, CDR2 SYGVKD.